This is a list of T cell receptor beta chains from one sample in a study of Ad26.COV2.S vaccination and SARS-CoV-2 variants. TCRdb keeps only in-frame clones here, not all; method: immunoSEQ multiplex PCR. This table has 200,000 to 300,000 clones, approximately 88% appearing once. The sequenced sample was peripheral blood, obtained in a trial of Ad26.COV2.S vaccine versus placebo. These receptor sequences come from a person aged 18 to 59 who received the Ad26.COV2.S COVID-19 vaccine or a placebo. The CDR3 runs from the conserved cysteine through the conserved F or W. A D gene is named only where the DNA matches it firmly.

d_call: NA
j_call: TRBJ2-5
v_call: TRBV4-1
cdr3_nt: TGCGCCAGCAGCCAGTTCCCAGCGGGTCGGGGAGAGACCCAGTACTTC
cdr3_aa: CASSQFPAGRGETQYF

d_call: NA
j_call: TRBJ2-6
v_call: TRBV28
cdr3_nt: TGTGCCAGCAGCGTCAGACTTAACGTCCTGACTTTC
cdr3_aa: CASSVRLNVLTF

d_call: NA
j_call: TRBJ1-2
v_call: TRBV19
cdr3_nt: TGTGCCAGTAGTATCACAGGGACCAACTATGGCTACACCTTC
cdr3_aa: CASSITGTNYGYTF

d_call: TRBD1
j_call: TRBJ1-6
v_call: TRBV9
cdr3_nt: TGTGCCAGCAGCACGGGACAGGGGGTATTAAATTCACCCCTCCACTTT
cdr3_aa: CASSTGQGVLNSPLHF

d_call: NA
j_call: TRBJ2-7
v_call: TRBV5-1
cdr3_nt: TGCGCCAGCAGCTTGTCCCCGGGCCCGAAGGGACCGGGGCAGTACTTC
cdr3_aa: CASSLSPGPKGPGQYF

d_call: NA
j_call: TRBJ2-5
v_call: TRBV7-9
cdr3_nt: TGTGCCAGCAGCTTATCACCAGAGACCCAGTACTTC
cdr3_aa: CASSLSPETQYF

d_call: NA
j_call: TRBJ2-3
v_call: TRBV6-2/TRBV6-3
cdr3_nt: TGTGCCAGCAGTTATAGGTGGGGGGGCCCAGATACGCAGTATTTT
cdr3_aa: CASSYRWGGPDTQYF

d_call: NA
j_call: TRBJ2-1
v_call: TRBV15
cdr3_nt: TGTGCCACCAGCCTTAAGGGCTCCTACAATGAGCAGTTCTTC
cdr3_aa: CATSLKGSYNEQFF

d_call: NA
j_call: TRBJ1-1
v_call: TRBV10-2
cdr3_nt: TGCGCCAGCAGTGCTGTGAACACTGAAGCTTTCTTT
cdr3_aa: CASSAVNTEAFF

d_call: NA
j_call: TRBJ2-5
v_call: TRBV5-4
cdr3_nt: TGTGCCAGCAGCCCGACGGGGGTAGAGACCCAGTACTTC
cdr3_aa: CASSPTGVETQYF

d_call: NA
j_call: TRBJ1-2
v_call: TRBV28
cdr3_nt: TGTGCCAGCAGTCCCGGACAGTCCTACTTAGGCTACACCTTC
cdr3_aa: CASSPGQSYLGYTF

d_call: TRBD2
j_call: TRBJ2-5
v_call: TRBV19
cdr3_nt: TGTGCCAGTAGTGTACGGACTAGCGGATACCAAGAGACCCAGTACTTC
cdr3_aa: CASSVRTSGYQETQYF

d_call: NA
j_call: TRBJ1-6
v_call: TRBV3-1/TRBV3-2
cdr3_nt: TGTGCCAGCAGCCAGAAACCCGACCAGGGGAGATGCCACTTT
cdr3_aa: CASSQKPDQGRCHF

d_call: NA
j_call: TRBJ2-2
v_call: TRBV2
cdr3_nt: TGTGCCAGCCATAGCGGTAACACCGGGGAGCTGTTTTTT
cdr3_aa: CASHSGNTGELFF

d_call: TRBD1
j_call: TRBJ2-7
v_call: TRBV29-1
cdr3_nt: TGCAGCGCTCAGACAGGGGACTCCTACGAGCAGTACTTC
cdr3_aa: CSAQTGDSYEQYF

d_call: TRBD1
j_call: TRBJ2-1
v_call: TRBV28
cdr3_nt: TGTGCCAGCAGTCCTGGGACAGAGGGGGACAATGAGCAGTTCTTC
cdr3_aa: CASSPGTEGDNEQFF

d_call: TRBD2
j_call: TRBJ2-5
v_call: TRBV7-9
cdr3_nt: TGTGCCAGCAGCTTAGCCCCTAGCGGGAGGGCCGGGCCAGAGACCCAGTACTTC
cdr3_aa: CASSLAPSGRAGPETQYF